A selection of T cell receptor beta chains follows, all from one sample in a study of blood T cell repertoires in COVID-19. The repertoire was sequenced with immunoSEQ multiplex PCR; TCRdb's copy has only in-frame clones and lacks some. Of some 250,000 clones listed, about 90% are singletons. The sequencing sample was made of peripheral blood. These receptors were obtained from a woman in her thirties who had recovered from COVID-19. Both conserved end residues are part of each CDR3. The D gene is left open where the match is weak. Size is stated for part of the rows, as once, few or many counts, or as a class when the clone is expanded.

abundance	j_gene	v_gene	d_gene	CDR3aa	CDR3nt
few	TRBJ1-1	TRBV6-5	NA	CASLYMNTEAFF	TGTGCCAGCTTGTACATGAACACTGAAGCTTTCTTT
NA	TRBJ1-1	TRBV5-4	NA	CASSYQGNTEAFF	TGTGCCAGCAGCTACCAGGGGAACACTGAAGCTTTCTTT
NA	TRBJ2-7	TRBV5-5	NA	CASSLTGNEQYF	TGTGCCAGCAGCTTGACGGGGAACGAGCAGTACTTC
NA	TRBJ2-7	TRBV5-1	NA	CASSTDSGMYEQYF	TGCGCCAGCAGTACGGACAGCGGGATGTACGAGCAGTACTTC
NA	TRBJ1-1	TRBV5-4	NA	CASKSGERTEAFF	TGTGCCAGCAAGTCAGGGGAGAGGACTGAAGCTTTCTTT
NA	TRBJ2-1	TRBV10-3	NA	CAISLLFSGSSYNEQFF	TGTGCCATCAGCCTCCTCTTCAGTGGGAGCTCCTACAATGAGCAGTTCTTC
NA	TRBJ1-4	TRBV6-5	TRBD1	CASSKQGTNEKLFF	TGTGCCAGCAGTAAACAGGGGACTAATGAAAAACTGTTTTTT
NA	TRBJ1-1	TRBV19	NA	CASSPWAGSNTEAFF	TGTGCCAGTAGTCCATGGGCGGGCAGCAACACTGAAGCTTTCTTT
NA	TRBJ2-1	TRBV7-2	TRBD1	CASSWKTGGKNEQFF	TGTGCCAGCAGCTGGAAGACAGGGGGAAAAAATGAGCAGTTCTTC
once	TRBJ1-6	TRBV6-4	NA	CASSQEGGLNSPLHF	TGTGCCAGCAGCCAGGAGGGCGGATTAAATTCACCCCTCCACTTT
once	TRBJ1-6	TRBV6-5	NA	CASSYDSYYNSPLHF	TGTGCCAGCAGTTACGACAGCTACTATAATTCACCCCTCCACTTT
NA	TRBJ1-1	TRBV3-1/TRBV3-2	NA	CASSRRGNTEAFF	TGTGCCAGCAGCCGTAGGGGAAACACTGAAGCTTTCTTT
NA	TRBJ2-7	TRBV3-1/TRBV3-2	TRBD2	CASSPGLAGSSYEQYF	TGTGCCAGCAGCCCCGGACTAGCGGGGAGCTCCTACGAGCAGTACTTC
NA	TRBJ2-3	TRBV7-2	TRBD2	CASSPGLERDTQYF	TGTGCCAGCAGCCCTGGACTAGAGCGAGATACGCAGTATTTT
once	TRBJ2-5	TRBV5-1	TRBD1	CASSLEIGGAETQYF	TGCGCCAGCAGCTTGGAGATAGGGGGCGCGGAGACCCAGTACTTC
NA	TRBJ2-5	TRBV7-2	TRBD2	CASSSAGGGLETQYF	TGTGCCAGCAGCTCTGCTGGCGGGGGACTAGAGACCCAGTACTTC
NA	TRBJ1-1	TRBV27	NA	CASSLSGVNTEAFF	TGTGCCAGCAGTTTATCAGGGGTAAACACTGAAGCTTTCTTT
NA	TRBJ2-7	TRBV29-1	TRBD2	CSVTTGTSSYEQYF	TGCAGCGTGACAACAGGGACTAGCTCCTACGAGCAGTACTTC
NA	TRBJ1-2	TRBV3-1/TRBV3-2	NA	CASSQEEAYGYTF	TGTGCCAGCAGCCAGGAGGAGGCCTATGGCTACACCTTC
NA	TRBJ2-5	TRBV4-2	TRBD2	CASSHENGLAGGLKETQYF	TGTGCCAGCAGCCACGAGAATGGACTAGCGGGGGGACTAAAAGAGACCCAGTACTTC
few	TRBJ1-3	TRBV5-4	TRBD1	CASSPDRGYTIYF	TGTGCCAGCAGCCCAGACAGGGGGTACACCATATATTTT
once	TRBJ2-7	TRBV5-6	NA	CASSAGFYEQYF	TGTGCCAGCAGCGCGGGCTTCTACGAGCAGTACTTC
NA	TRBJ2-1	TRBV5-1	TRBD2	CASSLGTSGGPTMFF	TGCGCCAGCAGCCTTGGGACTAGCGGGGGCCCTACAATGTTCTTC
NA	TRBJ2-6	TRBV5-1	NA	CASSSGSGANVLTF	TGCGCCAGCAGCTCGGGATCTGGGGCCAACGTCCTGACTTTC
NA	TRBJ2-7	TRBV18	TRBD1	CASSFDRVDPEQYF	TGTGCCAGCTCGTTCGACAGGGTAGATCCCGAGCAGTACTTC
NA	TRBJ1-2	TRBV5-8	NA	CASRTTGKNYGYTF	TGTGCCAGCAGGACGACAGGAAAGAACTATGGCTACACCTTC
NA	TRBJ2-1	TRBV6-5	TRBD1	CASSYLGQPGNEQFF	TGTGCCAGCAGTTACCTGGGACAGCCGGGCAATGAGCAGTTCTTC
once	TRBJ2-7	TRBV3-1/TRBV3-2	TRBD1	CASSQGTGDGYEQYF	TGTGCCAGCAGCCAAGGGACAGGGGACGGCTACGAGCAGTACTTC
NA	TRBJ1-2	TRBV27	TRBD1	CASRDRGHGYTF	TGTGCCAGCAGGGACAGGGGGCATGGCTACACCTTC
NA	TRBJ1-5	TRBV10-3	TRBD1	CAISDRQGDQPQHF	TGTGCCATCAGTGACCGACAGGGGGATCAGCCCCAGCATTTT
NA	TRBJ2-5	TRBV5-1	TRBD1	CASSPGQASQETQYF	TGCGCCAGCAGCCCGGGACAGGCGTCCCAAGAGACCCAGTACTTC
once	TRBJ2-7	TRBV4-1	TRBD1	CASSQDPGTEYEQYF	TGCGCCAGCAGTCAAGATCCTGGGACAGAATACGAGCAGTACTTC
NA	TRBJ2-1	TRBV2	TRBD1	CASKRTGQGRNEQFF	TGTGCCAGCAAACGGACGGGACAGGGGAGAAATGAGCAGTTCTTC
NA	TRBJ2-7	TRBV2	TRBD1	CASSNTGQPYEQYF	TGTGCCAGCAGTAATACGGGACAGCCCTACGAGCAGTACTTC
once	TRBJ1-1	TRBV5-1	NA	CASRPNTRNTEAFF	TGCGCCAGCAGACCGAATACTAGGAACACTGAAGCTTTCTTT
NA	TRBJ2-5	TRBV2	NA	CASTTLETQYF	TGTGCCAGCACTACTCTAGAGACCCAGTACTTC
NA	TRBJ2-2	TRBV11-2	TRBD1	CASSSARTGANTGELFF	TGTGCCAGCAGCTCAGCCCGGACAGGGGCGAACACCGGGGAGCTGTTTTTT
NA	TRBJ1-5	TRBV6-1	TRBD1	CASSDRWRDRLNQPQHF	TGTGCCAGCAGTGACCGTTGGCGGGACAGACTCAATCAGCCCCAGCATTTT
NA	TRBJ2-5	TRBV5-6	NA	CASSLGQGGTQYF	TGTGCCAGCAGCTTGGGGCAGGGAGGGACCCAGTACTTC
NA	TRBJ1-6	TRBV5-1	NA	CASSLASQNSPLHF	TGCGCCAGCAGCTTGGCCAGTCAGAATTCACCCCTCCACTTT
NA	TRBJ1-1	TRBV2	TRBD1	CASSPDRPEAFF	TGTGCCAGCAGCCCGGACAGGCCTGAAGCTTTCTTT
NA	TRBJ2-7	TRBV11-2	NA	CASSLDFRHFLYEQYF	TGTGCCAGCAGCTTAGATTTCAGGCACTTCCTCTACGAGCAGTACTTC
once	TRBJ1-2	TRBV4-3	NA	CASSQDVRTLYGYTF	TGCGCCAGCAGCCAAGATGTGAGGACTTTATATGGCTACACCTTC
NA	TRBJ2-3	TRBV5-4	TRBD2	CASSLKSSGDLGTDTQYF	TGTGCCAGCAGCTTAAAAAGTAGCGGGGACCTAGGCACAGATACGCAGTATTTT
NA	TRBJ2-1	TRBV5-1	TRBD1	CASSPGTGGNEQFF	TGCGCCAGCAGCCCCGGGACAGGGGGAAATGAGCAGTTCTTC
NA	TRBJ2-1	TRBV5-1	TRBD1	CASSFRDRGPDEQFF	TGCGCCAGCAGCTTCCGGGACAGGGGGCCGGATGAGCAGTTCTTC
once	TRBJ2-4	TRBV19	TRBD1	CATSPRWAPRGTKNIQYF	TGTGCCACTTCACCGCGTTGGGCCCCCAGGGGGACCAAAAACATTCAGTACTTC
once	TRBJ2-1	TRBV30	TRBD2	CAWSVISGVYNEQFF	TGTGCCTGGAGTGTGATTAGCGGGGTCTACAATGAGCAGTTCTTC
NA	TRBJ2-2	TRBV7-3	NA	CASSGGLDTGELFF	TGTGCCAGCTCGGGGGGCCTCGACACCGGGGAGCTGTTTTTT
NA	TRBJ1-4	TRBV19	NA	CASSMRGTSEKLFF	TGTGCCAGTAGTATGAGGGGGACCAGTGAAAAACTGTTTTTT
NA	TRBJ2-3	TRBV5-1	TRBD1	CASRPTGTADTQYF	TGCGCCAGCCGTCCGACAGGGACCGCAGATACGCAGTATTTT
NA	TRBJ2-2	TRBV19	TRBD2	CASSVLAERGVGTGELFF	TGTGCCAGTAGTGTGCTAGCGGAGCGAGGGGTAGGGACCGGGGAGCTGTTTTTT
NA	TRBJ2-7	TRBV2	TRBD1	CASSGTDTYEQYF	TGTGCCAGCAGCGGGACAGATACCTACGAGCAGTACTTC
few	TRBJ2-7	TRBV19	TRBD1	CASSPGQVSYEQYF	TGTGCCAGTAGCCCGGGACAGGTCTCCTACGAGCAGTACTTC
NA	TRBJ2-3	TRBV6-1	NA	CASSEGNRGWGTDTQYF	TGTGCCAGCAGTGAAGGGAATCGGGGTTGGGGCACAGATACGCAGTATTTT